Shown below are 26 T cell receptor beta chains from a single sample sequenced in a study of Ad26.COV2.S vaccination and SARS-CoV-2 variants. Data came from immunoSEQ multiplex PCR; TCRdb stores just in-frame clones and leaves some out. This table holds roughly 320,000 clones, 86% found once. Described treatment: 19 received Ad26.COV2.S at low or high dose, single or two shots; a few received placebo; per-sample allocation not given. Sampling was performed 63 days after the first vaccine or placebo injection. The sequences come from peripheral blood, collected in a trial of Ad26.COV2.S vaccine versus placebo. All receptors derive from a person aged 18 to 59 who received the Ad26.COV2.S COVID-19 vaccine or a placebo.

This rearrangement joins TRBV30 to TRBJ1-2; weak D call: TRBD1 (5 bases). From germline, CDR1 is GTSNPN and CDR2 SVGIG (reference sequence). V lost 1 base and J 6 bases, leaving 12 bases between the germline ends. This CDR3 region has 13 residues. CDR3 bases: TGTGCCTGGAGTGGTTCAGGGCGGGATGGCTACACCTTC. Encoded protein: CAWSGSGRDGYTF. Complete variable domain (other parts from reference TRBV30 and TRBJ1-2): SQTIHQWPATLVQPVGSPLSLECTVEGTSNPNLYWYRQAAGRGLQLLFYSVGIGQISSEVPQNLSASRPQDRQFILSSKKLLLSDSGFYLCAWSGSGRDGYTFGSGTRLTVV.

Only one count was recorded for this clone. The rearrangement uses TRBV7-9 and TRBJ2-7, with TRBD1 identical over 7 bases. Trimming cost V 4 bases and J 7 bases; bases outside gene matches: 10. This CDR3 spans 14 amino acids. The germline V gene has CDR1 SEHNR and CDR2 FQNEAQ (reference sequence). The CDR3 protein is CASSSGGGQEEQYF. Written as DNA, the CDR3 is TGTGCCAGCAGCTCAGGGGGTGGCCAAGAAGAGCAGTACTTC.

The V call is TRBV18, the J call TRBJ2-1; 7 positions match TRBD1. This CDR3 spans 15 amino acids. J lost 7 bases, V lost 0 bases, and 6 bases had no gene match. Germline CDR1 reads KGHSH; CDR2 reads LQKENI. The CDR3 nucleotides are TGTGCCAGCTCACCACCGCAGGGGGTCGGTAATGAGCAGTTCTTC. This sequence encodes CASSPPQGVGNEQFF.

The chain links TRBV4-1 to TRBJ2-7; D might be TRBD1 or TRBD2, each matching 5 bases. The length of the CDR3 is 16 residues. The germline V and J ends were trimmed by 2 bases and 8 bases, with 22 bases remaining between them. Per the germline V gene, CDR1 is MGHRA and CDR2 is YSYEKL. CDR3 sequence: CASSQPLDGVGTKQYF. The CDR3 DNA sequence: TGCGCCAGCAGCCAACCCCTAGATGGGGTAGGGACCAAGCAGTACTTC.

The chain uses TRBV2 and TRBJ2-3; D is perhaps TRBD2 (6 bases). The CDR3 is made up of 15 amino acids. Germline loops: CDR1 SNHLY, CDR2 FYNNEI. The V end lost 5 bases, the J end lost 4 bases, and 16 bases lay between the germline ends. CDR3 bases: TGTGCCAGCAGTCGGGACTCTCGCTCAGCAGATACGCAGTATTTT. It codes for CASSRDSRSADTQYF. Filled out from reference TRBV2 and TRBJ2-3, the complete variable domain reads EPEVTQTPSHQVTQMGQEVILRCVPISNHLYFYWYRQILGQKVEFLVSFYNNEISEKSEIFDDQFSVERPDGSNFTLKIRSTKLEDSAMYFCASSRDSRSADTQYFGPGTRLTVL.

This rearrangement joins TRBV19 to TRBJ2-2, with 8 positions matching TRBD1. J was trimmed by 1 base and V by 4 bases; bases with no gene match: 2. The length of the CDR3 is 15 residues. Germline CDR1 and CDR2: LNHDA and SQIVND (reference sequence). The CDR3 region is CASSRDRRNTGELFF. In DNA, the CDR3 is TGTGCCAGTAGTAGGGACAGGAGGAACACCGGGGAGCTGTTTTTT. The complete variable domain, with remaining parts taken from reference TRBV19 and TRBJ2-2, reads DGGITQSPKYLFRKEGQNVTLSCEQNLNHDAMYWYRQDPGQGLRLIYYSQIVNDFQKGDIAEGYSVSREKKESFPLTVTSAQKNPTAFYLCASSRDRRNTGELFFGEGSRLTVL.

The CDR3 bases are TGTGCCAGCAGCACTTACACCCGCGGGCCTTACGAGCAGTACTTC. It is translated as CASSTYTRGPYEQYF. This sequence joins TRBV7-2 and TRBJ2-7; tentatively, D is TRBD2 (5 bases). Germline loops: CDR1 SGHTA, CDR2 FQGNSA. V lost 5 bases to trimming and J lost 4 bases, with 18 bases between them. The CDR3 covers 15 residues. The entire variable domain, with the rest obtained from reference TRBV7-2 and TRBJ2-7, is as follows: GAGVSQSPSNKVTEKGKDVELRCDPISGHTALYWYRQSLGQGLEFLIYFQGNSAPDKSGLPSDRFSAERTGGSVSTLTIQRTQQEDSAVYLCASSTYTRGPYEQYFGPGTRLTVT.

V is TRBV28 and J is TRBJ1-1, with D tentatively TRBD1 (6 bases). The CDR3 has 16 amino acids. CDR1 and CDR2 from the germline V gene are MDHEN and SYDVKM. Deletions cut 8 bases from V and 4 bases from J, with 23 bases between. The DNA of the CDR3 is TGTGCCAGCCCACTCAGCGGGGGGCGTCGGAGCACTGAAGCTTTCTTT. Translating it yields CASPLSGGRRSTEAFF.

The chain employs TRBV5-1 and TRBJ2-2, with a tentative D call TRBD1 (5 bases). The germline V and J ends were trimmed by 5 bases and 1 base, with 27 bases remaining between them. The CDR3 is made up of 20 amino acids. Germline assignment: CDR1 SGHRS and CDR2 YFSETQ. CDR3 DNA sequence: TGCGCCAGCAGAGAGTACCCTAGGGTCAGGGCTCAGCTGAACACCGGGGAGCTGTTTTTT. As protein: CASREYPRVRAQLNTGELFF.

Turning to this clone: The same CDR3 arises from other DNA sequences in this sample as well. CDR3 residues: CAISESGSSGANVLTF. The CDR3 DNA sequence: TGTGCCATCAGTGAGTCAGGAAGCTCTGGGGCCAACGTCCTGACTTTC. V usage is TRBV10-3 and J usage is TRBJ2-6, with D uncertain. The V gene lost 0 bases and the J gene lost 0 bases, with 6 bases spanning the gap. The CDR3 totals 16 residues. Germline lookup yields CDR1 ENHRY and CDR2 SYGVKD.

V usage is TRBV7-9 and J usage is TRBJ1-5; D possibly corresponds to TRBD1 (5 bases). The CDR3 sequence is 15 residues long. Trimming removed 1 base at V and 0 bases at J, with 7 bases between. The germline CDR1 and CDR2 sequences are SEHNR and FQNEAQ (reference sequence). In nucleotides, the CDR3 is TGTGCCAGCAGCTTAGTAGGGGATAGCAATCAGCCCCAGCATTTT. Its translation: CASSLVGDSNQPQHF.

The V and J genes are TRBV30 and TRBJ2-5; 14 positions match TRBD2. Germline lookup yields CDR1 GTSNPN and CDR2 SVGIG (reference sequence). V trimming: 2 bases; J trimming: 4 bases; junction bases outside the gene matches: 9. The CDR3 has 17 residues. As DNA, the CDR3 is TGTGCCTGGAGTAAAGGACTAGCGGGGGGTCGAGGAGAGACCCAGTACTTC. Translating it yields CAWSKGLAGGRGETQYF.

The rearrangement uses TRBV15 and TRBJ1-2; D uncertain. CDR1 and CDR2 (germline): LNHNV, YYDKDF (reference sequence). The CDR3 is made up of 15 amino acids. Deletions cut 4 bases from V and 3 bases from J, with 15 bases between. CDR3 residues: CATSTSRWSDYGYTF. Written as DNA, the CDR3 is TGTGCCACCAGCACCAGCCGGTGGAGCGACTATGGCTACACCTTC.

This clone was picked up one time. The genes are TRBV6-5 and TRBJ1-1; 7 bases are a match to TRBD1. The V gene end was trimmed by 6 bases and the J gene end by 4 bases; junction bases not matched to a gene: 5. The CDR3 runs 13 residues. Germline CDR1 is MNHEY and CDR2 is SVGAGI. As DNA, the CDR3 is TGTGCCAGCAGCCGAAACAGGGGCACTGAAGCTTTCTTT. Protein sequence: CASSRNRGTEAFF.

The chain links TRBV5-1 to TRBJ1-1; D might be TRBD1 (6 bases). Looked up from germline, CDR1 is SGHRS and CDR2 is YFSETQ. This CDR3 has 14 residues. V was clipped by 6 bases and J by 1 base, with 13 bases between them. CDR3 nucleotides: TGCGCCAGCACACTCCAGACAGGGAACACTGAAGCTTTCTTT. Protein: CASTLQTGNTEAFF.

The chain links TRBV2 to TRBJ2-2, with D perhaps TRBD1 or TRBD2 (5 bases each). Looked up from germline, CDR1 is SNHLY and CDR2 is FYNNEI. V lost 2 bases to trimming and J lost 6 bases, with 13 bases between them. The CDR3 totals 15 residues. The CDR3: CASSEIGDGAGELFF. The CDR3 nucleotides read TGTGCCAGCAGTGAAATTGGGGACGGTGCCGGGGAGCTGTTTTTT.

This clone appeared a few times. V gene TRBV5-1 combines with J gene TRBJ2-3; 12 bases map to TRBD2. CDR1 and CDR2 (germline): SGHRS, YFSETQ. With 7 bases clipped from V and 5 bases from J, the junction kept 11 bases outside the gene matches. CDR3 size: 16 residues. The CDR3 protein is CASSNLAGGRGDTQYF. DNA of the CDR3: TGCGCCAGCTCTAATCTAGCGGGGGGGCGCGGAGATACGCAGTATTTT.

V and J are TRBV5-4 and TRBJ1-1; D uncertain. The CDR3 runs 13 residues. V lost 2 bases, J lost 3 bases, and 8 bases lay in between. Germline CDR1 is SGHNT and CDR2 is YYREEE (reference sequence). The CDR3 protein is CASSLERDTEAFF. In DNA, the CDR3 is TGTGCCAGCAGCTTAGAAAGGGACACTGAAGCTTTCTTT.

The J gene is TRBJ1-1, the V gene TRBV6-5; unclear D gene. The length of the CDR3 is 14 residues. Germline loops: CDR1 MNHEY, CDR2 SVGAGI. The V end was cut by 2 bases, the J end by 5 bases, with 12 bases between. CDR3 loop: CASSYKYGRTEAFF. The CDR3 DNA follows: TGTGCCAGCAGTTACAAGTACGGACGGACTGAAGCTTTCTTT.

The chain employs TRBV25-1 and TRBJ2-5; maybe TRBD2 (5 bases). V was clipped by 5 bases and J by 5 bases, with 18 bases between them. The CDR3 spans 15 residues. Germline assignment: CDR1 MGHDK and CDR2 SYGVNS. As DNA, the CDR3 is TGTGCCAGCAGTAGAACTAGTGGAAACTGGGAGACCCAGTACTTC. Its translation is CASSRTSGNWETQYF.

In this sample, this clone turned up once. V gene TRBV3-1 (or the pseudogene TRBV3-2) combines with J gene TRBJ2-1; possibly TRBD1 for D (6 bases). The ends were cut back, 0 bases at V and 6 bases at J, with 12 bases in the middle. This CDR3 region has 15 residues. The germline CDR1 and CDR2 sequences are LGHDT and YNNKEL (reference sequence). CDR3 residues: CASSQDNPGANEQFF. In nucleotides, the CDR3 is TGTGCCAGCAGCCAAGATAATCCAGGGGCCAATGAGCAGTTCTTC.

This chain links TRBV19 with TRBJ2-1; TRBD2 matches at 9 bases. This CDR3 is 18 amino acids long. V trimming: 7 bases; J trimming: 8 bases; junction bases outside the gene matches: 21. Germline lookup yields CDR1 LNHDA and CDR2 SQIVND (reference sequence). The CDR3 nucleotides read TGTGCCAGTAAAAGACTCTCGGGACTAGCCAACGCTGGCGATGAGCAGTTCTTC. Encoded protein: CASKRLSGLANAGDEQFF.

Concerning this clone itself: At the DNA level, this CDR3 is encoded by other sequences in the same sample as well. The gene calls are TRBV7-2 and TRBJ2-2; 10 nucleotides line up with TRBD1. Germline V gene sequence: CDR1 SGHTA, CDR2 FQGNSA. The trim removed 5 bases at V and 4 bases at J, leaving 4 bases unmatched. CDR3 length: 15 amino acids. This CDR3 is CASSPRTGGTGELFF. The CDR3 DNA follows: TGTGCCAGCAGCCCACGGACAGGGGGCACCGGGGAGCTGTTTTTT.

The gene calls are TRBV13 and TRBJ1-2, with a tentative D call TRBD1 (5 bases). V was shortened by 2 bases and J by 2 bases, with 12 bases between the two germline ends. Germline V CDR1 and CDR2: PRHDT, FYEKMQ (reference sequence). The CDR3 is made up of 15 amino acids. In DNA, the CDR3 is TGTGCCAGCAGCTTAAAAGACAGTCCCAACTATGGCTACACCTTC. It specifies CASSLKDSPNYGYTF.

The chain uses TRBV2 and TRBJ1-2, with D possibly TRBD1 on 5 matching bases. Trimming stripped 5 bases from V and 6 bases from J, with 16 bases between. This CDR3 has 14 residues. Germline V gene lookup returns CDR1 SNHLY and CDR2 FYNNEI. CDR3 sequence (DNA): TGTGCCAGCAGTCTTAGGCCCGGGGGGAATGGCTACACCTTC. The encoded protein is CASSLRPGGNGYTF.

The genes are TRBV5-1 and TRBJ1-1, with 9 positions matching TRBD1. This CDR3 has 16 residues. V lost 4 bases and J lost 5; bases outside the gene matches: 12. Per germline, CDR1 SGHRS and CDR2 YFSETQ. CDR3 sequence reads: CASSPSTGTGWTEAFF. The CDR3 DNA follows: TGCGCCAGCAGCCCGTCGACCGGGACAGGGTGGACTGAAGCTTTCTTT.